The clone carrying this T cell receptor (beta chain) is large by share. Its antigen is unknown. The entry originates in a study of circulating CD8 cells and anti-PD-1 response in melanoma. Study details: Non-responders showed stable or progressive disease; responders showed complete or partial response. Notes on the study in general: Tumor reactivity was tested by peptide assays on expanded sorted subsets. PD-1 and DPOS subsets showed similar, higher clonality than DNEG. Subset repertoires were largely private at M1, with under 8% shared.

Live CD3+CD8+TCRalphabeta+ cells were sorted into four subsets by PD-1 and/or TIGIT. Each library started from around 14 ng of total RNA using the QIAseq Immune Repertoire TCR panel. TCRdb ran MiXCR on the reads and lists one entry per CDR3 protein. The sample records a few hundred distinct CDR3 sequences, approximately 9.7% being singletons. This CDR3 comprises 18 residues. The ends lost 2 bases at V and 5 bases at J; junction bases unmatched: 15. Germline CDR1 is SGHKS and CDR2 is YYEKEE (reference sequence). The genes are TRBV5-5 and TRBJ2-3; TRBD2 aligns across 9 bases. This sequence originates from a human donor with melanoma. Sequenced here: CD8+ T cells from PBMCs, sampled at baseline or after one month of anti-PD-1 therapy (not recorded which). The CDR3 loop is CASSLVERSGGRGDTQYF. The CDR3 DNA sequence: TGTGCCAGCAGCTTAGTGGAGCGTAGCGGGGGACGGGGAGATACGCAGTATTTT. The full variable domain, its missing parts supplied by reference TRBV5-5 and TRBJ2-3, is DAGVTQSPTHLIKTRGQQVTLRCSPISGHKSVSWYQQVLGQGPQFIFQYYEKEERGRGNFPDRFSARQFPNYSSELNVNALLLGDSALYLCASSLVERSGGRGDTQYFGPGTRLTVL.